This TCR beta chain was profiled in a study of blood T cells in healthy people across ages. Regarding the study as a whole: The study found more naive CD4+ cells and higher diversity in long-lived than aged donors.

Points on this clonotype: Its antigen is still unknown.

A sample-barcoded 5' primer and a J-beta primer mix were used in a second PCR of about 7 to 12 cycles. The authors tagged each cDNA molecule using a template-switch adaptor with 12 random nucleotides. Each CDR3 protein is one row after TCRdb ran MiXCR on the 5' RACE reads. The repertoire includes over 1,500,000 distinct CDR3 sequences, about 39% of them detected once, and approximately 22% sits in the top ten. CDR1 and CDR2 from the germline V gene are LGHNA and YSLEER. V dropped 1 base and J dropped 2 bases, with 13 bases sitting between them. The CDR3 extends over 16 amino acids. Isolating PBMCs gave at least 6.5 million of these cells per sample.

Input material: blood. This receptor was identified in a human donor in good health. The chain combines TRBV4-3 with TRBJ2-3; D unclear. The CDR3 DNA reads as TGCGCCAGCAGCCAAGGAACCCTAAGGGTCACAGATACGCAGTATTTT. It codes for CASSQGTLRVTDTQYF.